This T cell receptor (beta chain) comes out of a study of blood T cell repertoires in COVID-19. Study at large: The United States, Italy and Spain supplied acute and convalescent COVID-19 samples. T cells, B-cell-depleted T cells, or PBMCs supplied cDNA or gDNA.

This CDR3 is 13 amino acids long. Germline V CDR1 and CDR2: SNHLY, FYNNEI. The V gene lost 6 bases and the J gene lost 3 bases, with 8 bases spanning the gap. The authors' processing: Scientists estimated how many nucleated cells there were by amplifying reference gene primers. Assay: immunoSEQ multiplex PCR; the TCRdb copy retains only in-frame clones and omits some. V and J calls and clone size are those listed in that table; D and trimming were worked out from the DNA. The sample lists tens of thousands of clones, over 70% occurring once. The sample was peripheral blood. The origin of this receptor is an older man with acute or convalescent COVID-19. This chain links TRBV2 with TRBJ1-4; D perhaps matches TRBD1 (6 bases). The CDR3 protein is CASRQGPNEKLFF. DNA of the CDR3: TGTGCCAGCAGACAGGGTCCTAATGAAAAACTGTTTTTT. Full variable domain (remainder filled in from reference TRBV2 and TRBJ1-4): EPEVTQTPSHQVTQMGQEVILRCVPISNHLYFYWYRQILGQKVEFLVSFYNNEISEKSEIFDDQFSVERPDGSNFTLKIRSTKLEDSAMYFCASRQGPNEKLFFGSGTQLSVL.